One sample yielded the 10 T cell receptor beta chains listed below, sequenced in a study of CD8+ T cells in alopecia areata. Sequencing used cDNA as its template, made by extracting RNA and reverse transcribing it. TCRdb's table, derived via immunoSEQ multiplex PCR, lists solely in-frame clones and lacks some. The data show 200,000 or so clones, with over 45% seen just once and 5% to 6% held by the top ten. Sample treatment: oral pan-JAK inhibitor, 5-10 mg twice daily. The source material was CD4+ T cells sorted from blood, sampled at week 24, from a patient treated with tofacitinib. These receptors all come from a human donor with alopecia areata.

This clone turned up a few times. This chain links TRBV15 with TRBJ1-4; D might be TRBD1 (5 bases). Germline CDR1 reads LNHNV; CDR2 reads YYDKDF (reference sequence). V was clipped by 1 base and J by 8 bases, with 14 bases between them. This CDR3 has 15 amino acids. The CDR3, as DNA: TGTGCCACCAGCAGAGGGGGGGAAACAAGAGAAAAACTGTTTTTT. Translation: CATSRGGETREKLFF. The full variable domain, with the rest looked up from reference TRBV15 and TRBJ1-4, is DAMVIQNPRYQVTQFGKPVTLSCSQTLNHNVMYWYQQKSSQAPKLLFHYYDKDFNNEADTPDNFQSRRPNTSFCFLDIRSPGLGDTAMYLCATSRGGETREKLFFGSGTQLSVL.

This clone was seen a handful of times. V and J are TRBV18 and TRBJ1-1, with D unclear. The V gene lost 3 bases and the J gene lost 5 bases, with 13 bases spanning the gap. This CDR3 spans 14 amino acids. From germline, CDR1 is KGHSH and CDR2 LQKENI. The CDR3 here is CASSPDAQRTEAFF. DNA for the CDR3: TGTGCCAGCTCACCGGACGCCCAGAGGACTGAAGCTTTCTTT.

V is TRBV7-9 and J is TRBJ2-1; no firm D call. The ends were cut back, 4 bases at V and 6 bases at J, with 16 bases in the middle. The CDR3 runs 15 residues. Germline CDR1 reads SEHNR; CDR2 reads FQNEAQ (reference sequence). DNA for the CDR3: TGTGCCAGCAGCTCGGACCTCCCATGGGCCAATGAGCAGTTCTTC. This translates into CASSSDLPWANEQFF.

This clone was detected a few times. The chain couples TRBV18 to TRBJ1-1; D gene ambiguous. Trimming left V 2 bases short and J 7 bases short, with 8 bases between. Germline CDR1 reads KGHSH; CDR2 reads LQKENI. The CDR3 totals 12 residues. CDR3 protein: CASSPKGDEAFF. The CDR3 DNA follows: TGTGCCAGCTCACCAAAAGGAGATGAAGCTTTCTTT. Using reference TRBV18 and TRBJ1-1 for the parts outside the CDR3, the full variable domain is NAGVMQNPRHLVRRRGQEARLRCSPMKGHSHVYWYRQLPEEGLKFMVYLQKENIIDESGMPKERFSAEFPKEGPSILRIQQVVRGDSAAYFCASSPKGDEAFFGQGTRLTVV.

This clone was recorded a few times. V and J are TRBV6-5 and TRBJ2-7; no definite D call. The CDR3 length is 12 residues. In germline, CDR1 is MNHEY, CDR2 SVGAGI. Deletions cut 6 bases from V and 4 bases from J, with 10 bases between. In nucleotides, the CDR3 is TGTGCCAGCAGGACACCGCCTTACGAGCAGTACTTC. Protein product: CASRTPPYEQYF.

The V gene is TRBV29-1, the J gene TRBJ2-3, with 7 bases matching TRBD1. Germline lookup yields CDR1 SQVTM and CDR2 ANQGSEA. The CDR3 is 14 amino acids. J was trimmed by 1 base and V by 7 bases; bases with no gene match: 8. The CDR3 here is CSATTGDGTDTQYF. The CDR3 DNA reads as TGCAGCGCAACTACAGGGGATGGCACAGATACGCAGTATTTT.

The J gene is TRBJ1-5, the V gene TRBV6-1; D remains ambiguous. This CDR3 is built from 13 residues. The germline CDR1 and CDR2 sequences are MNHNS and SASEGT. Trimming took 2 bases from V and 7 from J, leaving 9 bases between them. The CDR3 coding sequence is TGTGCCAGCAGTGAAAATTACGGCCAGCCCCAGCATTTT. It codes for CASSENYGQPQHF.

This chain connects TRBV25-1 to TRBJ2-4; D gene uncertain. This CDR3 is built from 14 residues. Germline V gene lookup returns CDR1 MGHDK and CDR2 SYGVNS. Deletions cut 1 base from V and 5 bases from J, with 9 bases between. CDR3 nucleotides: TGTGCCAGCAGTGAATTTAACAGCGAAAACATTCAGTACTTC. This gives the protein CASSEFNSENIQYF.

The chain couples TRBV29-1 to TRBJ1-2; no firm D call. V gave up 5 bases and J gave up 6 bases, with 13 bases separating them. Germline CDR1 is SQVTM and CDR2 is ANQGSEA. The CDR3 is 12 amino acids. CDR3 amino acids: CSVRETRDGYTF. As DNA, the CDR3 is TGCAGCGTTCGTGAGACTCGGGATGGCTACACCTTC.

The V call is TRBV7-2, the J call TRBJ1-2; D unresolved. Trimming took off 6 bases at V and 1 base at J, with 9 bases between the two ends. Germline V gives CDR1 SGHTA, CDR2 FQGNSA. This CDR3 is built from 13 residues. CDR3 DNA sequence: TGTGCCAGCAGTCACGACCGTAACTATGGCTACACCTTC. The encoded protein is CASSHDRNYGYTF.